Listed below are T cell receptor beta chains from one sample, sequenced in a study of OX40 agonist ivuxolimab in advanced cancers. The repertoire was sequenced with immunoSEQ multiplex PCR; TCRdb's copy has only in-frame clones and lacks some. The sample holds about 63,000 clones, roughly nine tenths seen once. The sequencing here drew on CD4+ or CD8+ T cells sorted from blood, taken in a trial of the OX40 agonist ivuxolimab. Source of these receptors: an adult with an advanced solid tumor such as melanoma, head and neck, liver or kidney cancer. CDR3s include the opening cysteine and the closing phenylalanine or tryptophan. The order of the fields is V gene, J gene, D gene, clone size, CDR3 protein, CDR3 DNA. D genes are given only for firm matches. Clone size is stated in some rows and not others, as once, few, many or a class when expanded.

v_gene: TRBV10-3
j_gene: TRBJ2-2
d_gene: .
abundance: .
CDR3aa: CAISEGHRGWINTGELFF
CDR3nt: TGTGCCATCAGTGAAGGTCATCGAGGGTGGATTAACACCGGGGAGCTGTTTTTT

v_gene: TRBV6-6
j_gene: TRBJ1-2
d_gene: .
abundance: .
CDR3aa: CASSPDTYGYTF
CDR3nt: TGTGCCAGCAGCCCTGACACCTATGGCTACACCTTC

v_gene: TRBV5-5
j_gene: TRBJ2-7
d_gene: .
abundance: .
CDR3aa: CASSLISYSYEQYF
CDR3nt: TGTGCCAGCAGCTTGATCAGCTACTCCTACGAGCAGTACTTC

v_gene: TRBV7-2
j_gene: TRBJ1-1
d_gene: .
abundance: .
CDR3aa: CASSYRTALNTEAFF
CDR3nt: TGTGCCAGCAGCTATCGGACCGCCTTGAACACTGAAGCTTTCTTT

v_gene: TRBV5-4
j_gene: TRBJ1-2
d_gene: TRBD1
abundance: .
CDR3aa: CASSLQGAVYGYTF
CDR3nt: TGTGCCAGCAGCTTGCAGGGGGCGGTCTATGGCTACACCTTC

v_gene: TRBV5-1
j_gene: TRBJ1-4
d_gene: .
abundance: .
CDR3aa: CASSRDTASEKLFF
CDR3nt: TGCGCCAGCAGCCGGGACACGGCCTCCGAAAAACTGTTTTTT

v_gene: TRBV10-3
j_gene: TRBJ2-3
d_gene: TRBD1
abundance: .
CDR3aa: CAIRRTGTTDTQYF
CDR3nt: TGTGCCATCAGAAGGACAGGGACCACAGATACGCAGTATTTT

v_gene: TRBV7-6
j_gene: TRBJ2-3
d_gene: .
abundance: .
CDR3aa: CASSPSTDTQYF
CDR3nt: TGTGCCAGCAGCCCGAGCACAGATACGCAGTATTTT

v_gene: TRBV10-1
j_gene: TRBJ2-7
d_gene: TRBD2
abundance: .
CDR3aa: CASSETSGGTYEQYF
CDR3nt: TGCGCCAGCAGTGAGACCAGCGGGGGGACCTACGAGCAGTACTTC

v_gene: TRBV9
j_gene: TRBJ2-5
d_gene: .
abundance: .
CDR3aa: CASSGSGFWETQYF
CDR3nt: TGTGCCAGCAGCGGATCAGGGTTTTGGGAGACCCAGTACTTC

v_gene: TRBV5-1
j_gene: TRBJ1-3
d_gene: .
abundance: .
CDR3aa: CASSPQGPAGNTIYF
CDR3nt: TGCGCCAGCAGCCCACAGGGCCCTGCTGGAAACACCATATATTTT

v_gene: TRBV19
j_gene: TRBJ1-4
d_gene: .
abundance: .
CDR3aa: CASRGTAEKLFF
CDR3nt: TGTGCCAGTAGGGGGACCGCCGAAAAACTGTTTTTT

v_gene: TRBV6-1
j_gene: TRBJ2-2
d_gene: .
abundance: .
CDR3aa: CASTFTTGNTGELFF
CDR3nt: TGTGCCAGCACCTTTACGACAGGGAACACCGGGGAGCTGTTTTTT

v_gene: TRBV21-1
j_gene: TRBJ2-3
d_gene: .
abundance: .
CDR3aa: CASIWDRGTDTQYF
CDR3nt: TGTGCCAGCATCTGGGACAGGGGCACAGATACGCAGTATTTT

v_gene: TRBV18
j_gene: TRBJ2-5
d_gene: .
abundance: .
CDR3aa: CASSPLVLTLGEETQYF
CDR3nt: TGTGCCAGCTCACCACTGGTCCTAACTCTAGGAGAAGAGACCCAGTACTTC

v_gene: TRBV6-5
j_gene: TRBJ2-7
d_gene: .
abundance: .
CDR3aa: CASSYSKSIEQYF
CDR3nt: TGTGCCAGCAGTTACTCGAAATCGATCGAGCAGTACTTC

v_gene: TRBV2
j_gene: TRBJ1-1
d_gene: .
abundance: .
CDR3aa: CASTLERGSTEAFF
CDR3nt: TGTGCCAGCACCTTGGAGCGGGGTAGCACTGAAGCTTTCTTT

v_gene: TRBV9
j_gene: TRBJ2-1
d_gene: TRBD1
abundance: .
CDR3aa: CASSGQGISYNEQFF
CDR3nt: TGTGCCAGCAGCGGACAGGGTATTTCCTACAATGAGCAGTTCTTC

v_gene: TRBV6-6
j_gene: TRBJ1-5
d_gene: TRBD1
abundance: .
CDR3aa: CAGWTGSGPQHF
CDR3nt: TGTGCCGGCTGGACAGGCTCGGGGCCCCAGCATTTT

v_gene: TRBV6-5
j_gene: TRBJ2-1
d_gene: TRBD1
abundance: .
CDR3aa: CASTDRDRGEQFF
CDR3nt: TGTGCCAGCACCGACAGGGATCGGGGTGAGCAGTTCTTC

v_gene: TRBV11-2
j_gene: TRBJ2-1
d_gene: .
abundance: .
CDR3aa: CASSSGNSYNEQFF
CDR3nt: TGTGCCAGCAGCTCGGGGAACTCCTACAATGAGCAGTTCTTC

v_gene: TRBV7-9
j_gene: TRBJ2-7
d_gene: .
abundance: .
CDR3aa: CASSSGIYYEQYF
CDR3nt: TGTGCCAGCAGCAGTGGGATCTACTACGAGCAGTACTTC

v_gene: TRBV5-1
j_gene: TRBJ2-2
d_gene: .
abundance: .
CDR3aa: CASSLYWLASTGELFF
CDR3nt: TGCGCCAGCAGCTTGTATTGGCTAGCGAGCACCGGGGAGCTGTTTTTT

v_gene: TRBV18
j_gene: TRBJ2-7
d_gene: .
abundance: .
CDR3aa: CASSPLGQVKPVEQYF
CDR3nt: TGTGCCAGCTCACCACTGGGTCAGGTTAAGCCGGTCGAGCAGTACTTC

v_gene: TRBV23-1
j_gene: TRBJ2-3
d_gene: .
abundance: .
CDR3aa: CASRLNRGRGSTDTQYF
CDR3nt: TGCGCCAGCAGACTCAATCGCGGCAGGGGAAGCACAGATACGCAGTATTTT

v_gene: TRBV5-6
j_gene: TRBJ1-5
d_gene: TRBD1
abundance: few
CDR3aa: CASSLTGAQPQHF
CDR3nt: TGTGCCAGCAGCTTGACAGGGGCTCAGCCCCAGCATTTT

v_gene: TRBV6-1
j_gene: TRBJ1-1
d_gene: .
abundance: .
CDR3aa: CASSAYPGIGTEAFF
CDR3nt: TGTGCCAGCAGTGCTTACCCTGGGATAGGCACTGAAGCTTTCTTT

v_gene: TRBV11-2
j_gene: TRBJ1-4
d_gene: TRBD1
abundance: .
CDR3aa: CASSSMTGGQGEKLFF
CDR3nt: TGTGCCAGCAGCTCAATGACAGGGGGCCAAGGTGAAAAACTGTTTTTT

v_gene: TRBV5-1
j_gene: TRBJ2-3
d_gene: .
abundance: .
CDR3aa: CASSLGGPDTQYF
CDR3nt: TGCGCCAGCAGCTTGGGGGGCCCAGATACGCAGTATTTT

v_gene: TRBV5-1
j_gene: TRBJ2-6
d_gene: .
abundance: .
CDR3aa: CASSSRTSGANVLTF
CDR3nt: TGCGCCAGCAGCTCGCGGACTTCTGGGGCCAACGTCCTGACTTTC

v_gene: TRBV7-9
j_gene: TRBJ2-1
d_gene: TRBD2
abundance: .
CDR3aa: CASSLVPGLAAYNEQFF
CDR3nt: TGTGCCAGCAGCTTAGTGCCGGGACTAGCGGCCTACAATGAGCAGTTCTTC

v_gene: TRBV27
j_gene: TRBJ2-7
d_gene: .
abundance: .
CDR3aa: CASSLYPRSSYEQYF
CDR3nt: TGTGCCAGCAGTTTATACCCTAGATCATCCTACGAGCAGTACTTC

v_gene: TRBV5-4
j_gene: TRBJ2-1
d_gene: TRBD2
abundance: .
CDR3aa: CASSLDGRATNEQFF
CDR3nt: TGTGCCAGCAGCTTAGACGGGAGGGCCACCAATGAGCAGTTCTTC

v_gene: TRBV7-2
j_gene: TRBJ2-4
d_gene: .
abundance: once
CDR3aa: CASSQERENIQYF
CDR3nt: TGTGCCAGCAGCCAAGAACGAGAAAACATTCAGTACTTC

v_gene: TRBV15
j_gene: TRBJ2-7
d_gene: .
abundance: once
CDR3aa: CATSETRFYEQYF
CDR3nt: TGTGCCACCAGCGAAACTAGGTTCTACGAGCAGTACTTC

v_gene: TRBV7-9
j_gene: TRBJ1-4
d_gene: .
abundance: .
CDR3aa: CASSLVGGAGEKLFF
CDR3nt: TGTGCCAGCAGCTTAGTTGGGGGCGCGGGGGAAAAACTGTTTTTT

v_gene: TRBV28
j_gene: TRBJ1-5
d_gene: .
abundance: .
CDR3aa: CASSLGRGRAVNQPQHF
CDR3nt: TGTGCCAGCAGTTTGGGACGGGGTAGGGCTGTCAATCAGCCCCAGCATTTT

v_gene: TRBV9
j_gene: TRBJ1-3
d_gene: .
abundance: .
CDR3aa: CASSVGLTSGNTIYF
CDR3nt: TGTGCCAGCAGCGTAGGGCTTACCTCTGGAAACACCATATATTTT

v_gene: TRBV5-1
j_gene: TRBJ2-2
d_gene: .
abundance: .
CDR3aa: CASSLRSPNTGELFF
CDR3nt: TGCGCCAGCAGCTTACGCAGTCCGAACACCGGGGAGCTGTTTTTT

v_gene: TRBV10-3
j_gene: TRBJ2-5
d_gene: TRBD2
abundance: .
CDR3aa: CAISQTSGGLQETQYF
CDR3nt: TGTGCCATCAGCCAGACTAGCGGGGGATTACAAGAGACCCAGTACTTC

v_gene: TRBV7-9
j_gene: TRBJ2-3
d_gene: .
abundance: .
CDR3aa: CASSPTDTQYF
CDR3nt: TGTGCCAGCAGCCCTACAGATACGCAGTATTTT

v_gene: TRBV27
j_gene: TRBJ1-2
d_gene: .
abundance: .
CDR3aa: CASGIGPSYGYTF
CDR3nt: TGTGCCAGCGGAATCGGTCCCAGCTATGGCTACACCTTC

v_gene: TRBV6-1
j_gene: TRBJ1-1
d_gene: .
abundance: once
CDR3aa: CASSERTLEAFF
CDR3nt: TGTGCCAGCAGTGAAAGGACGTTAGAAGCTTTCTTT

v_gene: TRBV7-9
j_gene: TRBJ1-3
d_gene: .
abundance: .
CDR3aa: CASSTGMLYGNTIYF
CDR3nt: TGTGCCAGCAGCACAGGGATGCTTTATGGAAACACCATATATTTT

v_gene: TRBV10-3
j_gene: TRBJ1-1
d_gene: .
abundance: .
CDR3aa: CAIREGPVNTEAFF
CDR3nt: TGTGCCATCAGGGAGGGACCGGTGAACACTGAAGCTTTCTTT

v_gene: TRBV5-6
j_gene: TRBJ1-2
d_gene: .
abundance: .
CDR3aa: CASSYLPGPTYGYTF
CDR3nt: TGTGCCAGCAGCTACCTGCCGGGTCCTACCTATGGCTACACCTTC

v_gene: TRBV28
j_gene: TRBJ2-7
d_gene: TRBD2
abundance: .
CDR3aa: CASSTTGRASGYEQYF
CDR3nt: TGTGCCAGCAGTACCACCGGGAGGGCAAGTGGTTACGAGCAGTACTTC